The source of this TCR beta chain is a study of vaccination and CD4 T cells after COVID-19. For the study at large: Participants, all vaccine recipients, received two doses of either BNT162b2 or mRNA-1273. Cells were stimulated with overlapping spike peptides from SARS-CoV-2, HCoV-NL63, HCoV-OC43 and HCoV-229E.

The Oncomine TCR Beta short-read assay sequenced DNA from cultured CD4+ T cells. It was from cultured CD4+ T cells that genomic DNA was extracted. In TCRdb, the PCR reads were re-called with MiXCR into one record per CDR3 protein. This sample carries roughly 16,000 distinct CDR3 sequences, about 55% of them seen once, and the ten largest clones take about 4.2%. Germline values: CDR1 DFQATT, CDR2 SNEGSKA (reference sequence). There are 14 residues in the CDR3. V lost 3 bases and J 4 bases, leaving 10 bases between the germline ends. Treatment specified: roughly 11-day PBMC culture with coronavirus spike peptide pools or control peptides (ViraFEST assay). A few counts support this clonotype. The antigen remains unidentified.

The source is a human donor who had recovered from COVID-19. Source: CD4+ T cells from blood, cultured in vitro, taken before SARS-CoV-2 vaccination. The chain recombines TRBV20-1 with TRBJ1-6; possible D gene TRBD1, 5 bases. The CDR3 spells CSASGGGYNSPLHF. The CDR3 nucleotides read TGCAGTGCTAGCGGCGGGGGTTATAATTCACCCCTCCACTTT.